The present TCR beta chain was sequenced within a study of cytomegalovirus exposure and HLA in healthy donors (dated by TCRdb to between 2016 and 2019). Study-wide context: An earlier analysis of some 620 of the donors reported under 300 Gb of sequence data and around 120 million unique TCR beta sequences obtained from 180 million or so T cells. The aim of the study was to test whether cataloging public T cell receptors could identify signatures of past pathogen exposure. Rather than using new phenotypic data, the later analysis identified candidate immune exposures from TCR beta sequences and from how often those sequences occurred across donors. In a later analysis, previously published TCR beta repertoires from 670 or so donors were re-analyzed and high-resolution HLA genotyping was added so that TCR occurrence patterns could be studied. Class I and class II HLA loci were covered by the typing at four-digit resolution. A handful of DR-DQ haplotypes were handled as single units for association and clustering because linkage in the cohort was strong. In an earlier analysis of 587 of the donors, high-throughput TCR beta sequencing was used to judge whether each TCR beta V gene segment behaved as functional or pseudogenic. High-throughput TCR immunosequencing, statistical association of individual TCRs with disease status, and machine learning were combined to predict cytomegalovirus infection status. Typing coverage varied by locus: 629-630 donors for A, B, C, DRB1 and DQB1; some 520 for DQA1; 600 to 610 for DPA1; fewer than 480 for DPB1. Donor age, sex, ethnicity and CMV serostatus were collected together with the repertoire data. In a later genetic analysis, genome-wide SNP genotypes for about 55% of the 666 donors were used, and that subset was treated as a discovery cohort. Every discovery cohort repertoire had been produced on one sequencing platform. Along with the roughly 700-subject first cohort, a separate validation cohort of over a hundred different subjects was used. On average, roughly 200,000 unique TCR beta nucleotide sequences were sequenced per donor among 300 to 500 genotyped donors of the cohort, with roughly 18% of those sequences being non-productive. The study profiled the T cell repertoires of around 700 subjects by immunosequencing and related them to cytomegalovirus serostatus. Roughly 300 gigabases of sequencing data and tens of millions of unique TCR sequences were included in an early release covering roughly 700 HLA-typed donors. Of the roughly 400 genotyped donors, approximately 83% fell in the genetic ancestry cluster associated with self-reported Caucasian donors.

The cohort consisted of approximately 670 healthy bone marrow donors. At the time of sampling, every cohort member was nominally healthy, though immune exposures that went unrecorded were likely present. The donor tested CMV seropositive and was one of the 289 seropositive cohort members. A peripheral blood sample was provided by each donor, and peripheral blood mononuclear cells were used for TCR beta sequencing. The Qiagen DNeasy Blood Extraction Kit was used to extract genomic DNA from the blood cell samples. This clone has a handful of counts. Its cognate antigen has yet to be identified. There are no base qualities to consult, and no much larger clone falls within one base. Results the study describes overall, beyond this receptor: Because some donors lacked HLA typing at each locus, the association tests relied only on the typed subset. Broadly in line with IMGT annotations, most TCR beta V segments showed up in productive rearrangements about 87% or about 30% of the time in an earlier analysis of roughly 590 of the donors. According to a later analysis, most CMV-associated TCR beta chains appeared to be HLA-restricted, and the HLA associations seemed to be driven largely by CMV exposure. Compared with equally common non-associated chains, HLA-associated TCR beta chains in a later analysis were more clonally expanded and had lower generation probabilities. A cluster of highly shared sequence variants was judged likely to represent a technical artifact of the sequencing pipeline. The authors suggested that the approach could potentially be generalized to other disease states and immunological phenotypes. According to a later genetic analysis, donors in an Asian-associated ancestry cluster had fewer N-insertions in productive TCRs than the roughly 670-donor mean. A further reported finding was that TCR beta sequences accurately predicted the HLA-A and HLA-B alleles for most subjects in the first cohort. When HLA alleles, especially DR and DQ, strongly co-occurred, TCR associations were difficult to assign to individual alleles. This cohort had only TCR beta chains sequenced, and the lack of alpha or paired-chain data limited which features could be detected. Three of the identified cytomegalovirus-associated TCR beta chains were confirmed in vitro to be specific for cytomegalovirus antigens. The only immune exposure information available for the cohort was CMV serostatus. Linkage disequilibrium might explain the correlated functional status among segregating V segments, but an unknown experimental factor could not be excluded. In a later analysis, TCR association rates were found to vary across HLA loci, with the most associated TCRs seen for DRB1 alleles and the fewest for HLA-C alleles. Because counts were too low, seventeen rarely observed V segments, including chromosome 9 orphons, were excluded from the earlier analysis of around 640 of the donors. In both the original and validation cohorts, the classifier was reported to diagnose cytomegalovirus status with high specificity and sensitivity. Presence/absence analyses assumed roughly uniform sequencing depth across donors, an assumption that may not hold. V-gene and J-gene trimming of TCR beta chains was associated with a missense DCLRE1C variant in a later genetic analysis, and the association was replicated in an independent cohort. A later analysis reported that several top co-occurrence clusters appeared linked to parvovirus B19, influenza, CMV and Epstein-Barr virus. While some public TCRs were present in many individuals, most TCR sequences turned up only very rarely across donors. Some IMGT-functional V segments, including TRBV6-2 and TRBV6-3, could not be told apart with the 87-base-pair reads, so those segments were excluded. A later analysis associated about 16,000 TCR beta sequences with specific HLA alleles at a false discovery rate of 0.05. The study listed around 160 TCR beta chains as associated with cytomegalovirus.

V is clipped by 3 bases and J by 11 bases, and the sequence between their germline boundaries is 15 bases long. The germline V gene gives CDR1 as SGHDT and CDR2 as YYEEEE. The CDR3 runs 13 residues from the cysteine to the phenylalanine. Solely the CDR3 DNA is kept, with 39 bases framed from the first base. Library generation was performed with the immunoSEQ multiplex PCR assay. A mixture of 60 forward primers for TCR Vbeta segments and 13 reverse primers for TCR Jbeta segments was used in the multiplex PCR. The CDR3 region of rearranged TCR beta genes was amplified from genomic DNA by a multiplex PCR assay. Amplified TCR beta libraries were sequenced as 87-base-pair reads on the Illumina HiSeq System. The original methods were these. A later analysis tallied 70 million to 100 million unique TCR beta chains across the 640 or so repertoires, and about 12 million of those chains were shared by two or more donors. A nearest-neighbor algorithm error-corrected the raw reads and collapsed the reads into unique sequences, merging closely related sequences to remove PCR and sequencing errors. CDR3 sequences were aligned to IMGT reference sequences to assign V, D and J gene segments. For a sequence to be retained, at least a six-nucleotide match to both a V gene segment and a J gene segment was required. A rearrangement was called productive if the CDR3 had no stop codons and remained in frame with V and J, and every other rearrangement was called non-productive. Following IMGT convention, CDR3 was defined as the stretch from the second conserved V-encoded cysteine up to the conserved J-encoded phenylalanine. In an earlier analysis of more than 550 of the donors, sequences lacking an unambiguous match to a single V gene segment were excluded. In an earlier analysis of some 590 of the donors, a V segment was called functional when productive rearrangements were above 56.7%, and segregating when the standard deviation between donors exceeded 5%. A statistical classification framework was built to diagnose cytomegalovirus status from the catalog of TCR beta chain sequences. V and J gene assignment, in a later analysis, came from comparing TCR nucleotide sequences with IMGT/GENE-DB human TR gene sequences. A later analysis assigned CDR3 sequences and most-parsimonious VDJ recombination scenarios with the TCRdist pipeline. A later analysis defined each TCR beta chain by its CDR3 amino acid sequence plus V-gene family, and excluded reads lacking a unique V-gene family. As a way to deal with suspected cross-contamination and a sequencing artifact, a later analysis dropped 450 to 600 nucleotide sequences that were highly shared and had low generation probability. For each public chain, a later analysis derived a clonal expansion index from normalized ranks of inferred template counts within each repertoire. In a later analysis, generation probabilities were computed with a VDJ recombination model fitted to out-of-frame rearrangements, and the resulting probabilities were checked against IGoR. In a later analysis, TCR-TCR, TCR-HLA and TCR-CMV co-occurrence was scored with hypergeometric tests, and a repertoire-size bias correction was applied to TCR pairs. False discovery rates were estimated in a later analysis by permuting HLA or CMV assignments 20 times. In a later analysis, co-occurring TCRs were grouped using DBSCAN, with TCRdist sequence similarity added in when clustering inside HLA-allele-positive subsets. Repertoires with fewer than 30,000 or more than 120,000 public chains were left out of co-occurrence clustering, as were about five repertoires with anomalous nucleotide sharing. The table comes from immuneACCESS by way of TCRdb, which keeps in-frame sequences with V and J called. Part of the clones is missing from these tables; in studies checked, under half for an unresolved V gene and the rest for unknown reasons. V and J calls plus clone size are reproduced from that table; the DNA served to infer D and trimming. The sample includes about 120,000 clones, with over 70% observed a single time. The ten largest clones take up more than 7.5% of the sample.

The V and J genes are TRBV5-6 and TRBJ1-3; the D segment cannot be called with confidence. Sequencing used PBMCs. This sequence was found in a woman aged 45-60 years in good health and CMV-seropositive. The DNA is as follows: TGTGCCAGCAGCTCGCCCCCCATCGAGGCCATATATTTT. This gives the protein CASSSPPIEAIYF.